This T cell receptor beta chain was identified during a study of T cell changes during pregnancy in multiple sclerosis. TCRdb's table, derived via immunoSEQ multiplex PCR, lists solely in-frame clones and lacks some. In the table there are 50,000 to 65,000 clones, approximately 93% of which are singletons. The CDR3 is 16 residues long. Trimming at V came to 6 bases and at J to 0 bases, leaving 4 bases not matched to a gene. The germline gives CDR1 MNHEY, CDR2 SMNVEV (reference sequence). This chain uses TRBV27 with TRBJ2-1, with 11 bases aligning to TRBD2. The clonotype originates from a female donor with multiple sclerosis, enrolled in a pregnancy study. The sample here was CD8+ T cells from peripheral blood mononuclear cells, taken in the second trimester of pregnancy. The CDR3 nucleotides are TGTGCCAGCAGCTCTAGCGGGAGGCTCTCCTACAATGAGCAGTTCTTC. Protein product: CASSSSGRLSYNEQFF.